These 22 T cell receptor beta chains originate from one sample sequenced in a study of PD-1 blockade in classical Hodgkin lymphoma. The patients all showed relapse after autologous stem cell transplantation, while their brentuximab vedotin exposure varied. The assay was immunoSEQ multiplex PCR, and TCRdb's table has in-frame clones only and misses some. The sample lists 13,000 to 15,000 clones; roughly four fifths were seen once. Sequenced material: peripheral blood mononuclear cells (PBMCs), taken at baseline. The source of these receptors is a human donor with classical Hodgkin lymphoma.

J is TRBJ2-1 and V is TRBV7-9; D unclear. The germline V gene encodes CDR1 SEHNR and CDR2 FQNEAQ (reference sequence). Trimming took off 0 bases at V and 5 bases at J, with 2 bases between the two ends. CDR3 length: 12 amino acids. The CDR3 protein is CASSLAHNEQFF. The CDR3 nucleotides are TGTGCCAGCAGCTTAGCCCACAATGAGCAGTTCTTC.

This clone was observed once. This chain's CDR3 is CSARGTHGYTF. For the CDR3, the DNA is TGCAGTGCTAGAGGGACCCATGGCTACACCTTC. This chain joins TRBV20-1 and TRBJ1-2; D is unclear. V was clipped by 1 base and J by 6 bases, with 6 bases between them. The germline V gene has CDR1 DFQATT and CDR2 SNEGSKA (reference sequence). The CDR3 is 11 amino acids.

The chain joins TRBV5-4 to TRBJ2-1; D remains ambiguous. The CDR3 is made up of 12 amino acids. Per the germline V gene, CDR1 is SGHNT and CDR2 is YYREEE (reference sequence). V dropped 7 bases and J dropped 7 bases, with 12 bases sitting between them. The CDR3: CASLSLDNEQFF. The CDR3 region has the DNA TGTGCCAGCCTCAGCCTGGATAATGAGCAGTTCTTC.

The J gene is TRBJ1-1, the V gene TRBV23-1; 10 bases are shared with TRBD1. TRBV23-1 is noted as an ORF with a role that remains uncertain. V was pared by 7 bases and J by 1 base, with 9 bases of the junction left unmatched. The CDR3 covers 16 residues. The CDR3 region has the DNA TGCGCCAGCAACGATTTAGGACAGGGGGAGAACACTGAAGCTTTCTTT. It encodes CASNDLGQGENTEAFF.

CDR3 sequence: CASSIGRGRNEQFF. CDR3 bases: TGTGCCAGTAGTATAGGGAGGGGGCGAAATGAGCAGTTCTTC. The chain uses TRBV19 and TRBJ2-1, with D possibly matching TRBD1 (7 bases). The CDR3 is 14 amino acids. Trimming left V 1 base short and J 7 bases short, with 11 bases between. Germline V gene data show CDR1 as LNHDA and CDR2 as SQIVND (reference sequence).

V usage is TRBV27 and J usage is TRBJ2-1; tentatively, D is TRBD1 or TRBD2 (5 bases each). CDR1 is MNHEY and CDR2 is SMNVEV in the germline V gene (reference sequence). There are 14 residues in the CDR3. V was clipped by 2 bases and J by 5 bases, with 10 bases between them. Here the CDR3 DNA reads TGTGCCAGCAGTTTAGGGGGAGCAAACAATGAGCAGTTCTTC. The encoded protein is CASSLGGANNEQFF.

The chain recombines TRBV6-5 with TRBJ1-1; unclear D gene. From germline, CDR1 is MNHEY and CDR2 SVGAGI. This CDR3 is 14 amino acids long. The germline V and J ends were trimmed by 0 bases and 1 base, with 6 bases remaining between them. DNA of the CDR3: TGTGCCAGCAGTTACTCGAATAGGAACACTGAAGCTTTCTTT. Its translation is CASSYSNRNTEAFF.

This chain uses TRBV19 with TRBJ2-7; 8 bases match TRBD1. V gave up 5 bases and J gave up 5 bases; unmatched junction bases: 8. Germline lookup yields CDR1 LNHDA and CDR2 SQIVND (reference sequence). This CDR3 is built from 14 residues. The CDR3 loop is CASSLRTGYDEQYF. CDR3 DNA sequence: TGTGCCAGTAGTCTACGGACAGGGTACGACGAGCAGTACTTC. Based on the CDR3 plus reference TRBV19 and TRBJ2-7, the full variable domain is DGGITQSPKYLFRKEGQNVTLSCEQNLNHDAMYWYRQDPGQGLRLIYYSQIVNDFQKGDIAEGYSVSREKKESFPLTVTSAQKNPTAFYLCASSLRTGYDEQYFGPGTRLTVT.

This clone was counted a few times. The rearrangement joins TRBV27 to TRBJ1-2; D is possibly TRBD1 (5 bases). Looked up from germline, CDR1 is MNHEY and CDR2 is SMNVEV (reference sequence). The CDR3 has 12 residues. Trimming removed 5 bases at V and 10 bases at J, with 14 bases between. CDR3 region: CASSLQGNDYTF. DNA for the CDR3: TGTGCCAGCAGTCTCCAGGGTAACGACTACACCTTC.

The chain employs TRBV4-3 and TRBJ2-2; TRBD1 aligns across 9 bases. V trimming: 4 bases; J trimming: 5 bases; junction bases outside the gene matches: 5. The CDR3 is 15 residues long. From germline, CDR1 is LGHNA and CDR2 YSLEER. CDR3 sequence: CASSPGGTGTGELFF. The CDR3 nucleotides read TGCGCCAGCAGCCCAGGGGGGACAGGGACCGGGGAGCTGTTTTTT.

The gene calls are TRBV13 and TRBJ2-4; the match to TRBD1 covers 11 bases. Germline assignment: CDR1 PRHDT and CDR2 FYEKMQ (reference sequence). V was clipped by 1 base and J by 8 bases; unmatched bases: 1. The CDR3 is 14 amino acids. The CDR3 sequence is CASSLVDRGHIQYF. In nucleotides, the CDR3 is TGTGCCAGCAGCTTAGTGGACAGGGGGCACATTCAGTACTTC.

This clone was seen more than once but under ten times. This sample includes further DNA sequences coding for the same CDR3. J is TRBJ2-3 and V is TRBV18; D gene uncertain. Germline values: CDR1 KGHSH, CDR2 LQKENI. The CDR3 extends over 13 amino acids. With 3 bases removed from V and 4 bases from J, the gap between germline ends came to 8 bases. In DNA form, the CDR3 reads TGTGCCAGCTCACCCACCGTTTCAGATACGCAGTATTTT. Its translation is CASSPTVSDTQYF.

J is TRBJ1-1 and V is TRBV19, with TRBD1 identical over 10 bases. J lost 5 bases, V lost 11 bases, and 14 bases had no gene match. Germline-derived CDR1 and CDR2 are LNHDA and SQIVND (reference sequence). The CDR3 sequence is 15 residues long. The CDR3 here is CAASRSGQGLTEAFF. The CDR3 DNA sequence: TGTGCCGCATCCAGATCGGGACAGGGGTTGACTGAAGCTTTCTTT.

V usage is TRBV28 and J usage is TRBJ2-1; D remains ambiguous. The germline V gene has CDR1 MDHEN and CDR2 SYDVKM. V lost 3 bases and J lost 2, with 11 bases in between. The CDR3 totals 15 residues. CDR3 sequence reads: CASSLTGSTYNEQFF. For the CDR3, the DNA is TGTGCCAGCAGTTTGACGGGCTCAACCTACAATGAGCAGTTCTTC.

The rearrangement links TRBV15 to TRBJ1-2; D might be TRBD1 (5 bases). CDR3 length: 14 residues. Germline V lookup: CDR1 LNHNV, CDR2 YYDKDF (reference sequence). V was cut by 4 bases and J by 8 bases, with 17 bases left in between. Written as DNA, the CDR3 is TGTGCCACCAGCACCAGGGTAACCGGTTCAGGCTACACCTTC. Its translation is CATSTRVTGSGYTF.

The chain has TRBV6-5 and TRBJ2-7; D may match TRBD1 or TRBD2 (5 bases each). Trimming cost V 4 bases and J 5 bases, with 21 bases left between them. This CDR3 spans 16 amino acids. Germline V gene lookup returns CDR1 MNHEY and CDR2 SVGAGI. In nucleotides, the CDR3 is TGTGCCAGCAGTTTACTCGCCGGGGCGAATAAGGACGAGCAGTACTTC. This encodes CASSLLAGANKDEQYF.

This clone was recorded a few times. The J gene is TRBJ1-1, the V gene TRBV19, with D unclear. V lost 4 bases and J 1 base, leaving 7 bases between the germline ends. This CDR3 comprises 13 residues. From germline, CDR1 is LNHDA and CDR2 SQIVND (reference sequence). The CDR3 is CASSTWGNTEAFF. DNA for the CDR3: TGTGCCAGTAGTACCTGGGGGAACACTGAAGCTTTCTTT.

The genes are TRBV25-1 and TRBJ1-2, with TRBD1 matching 12 bases. The V segment lost 6 bases and the J segment 8 bases; nucleotides outside the gene matches: 1. This CDR3 is 12 amino acids long. CDR1 and CDR2 from the germline V gene are MGHDK and SYGVNS. The CDR3, as DNA: TGTGCCAGCAGGGGACAGGGGGCCGGCTACACCTTC. Amino acid sequence: CASRGQGAGYTF.

The genes are TRBV2 and TRBJ2-3, with D hard to call. There are 15 residues in the CDR3. Trimming took off 0 bases at V and 1 base at J, with 8 bases between the two ends. From germline, CDR1 is SNHLY and CDR2 FYNNEI. DNA of the CDR3: TGTGCCAGCAGTGAAGCTTTGCCGGGCACAGATACGCAGTATTTT. Encoded protein: CASSEALPGTDTQYF. Using reference TRBV2 and TRBJ2-3 for the parts outside the CDR3, the full variable domain is EPEVTQTPSHQVTQMGQEVILRCVPISNHLYFYWYRQILGQKVEFLVSFYNNEISEKSEIFDDQFSVERPDGSNFTLKIRSTKLEDSAMYFCASSEALPGTDTQYFGPGTRLTVL.

The count of this clone is one. The chain combines TRBV23-1 with TRBJ1-4; D remains ambiguous. TRBV23-1 is flagged as an ORF with uncertain function. The CDR3 loop spans 15 amino acids. With 2 bases removed from V and 3 bases from J, the gap between germline ends came to 10 bases. The CDR3 DNA reads as TGCGCCAGCAGTCAACGAGGGATTGCTAATGAAAAACTGTTTTTT. Amino acid sequence: CASSQRGIANEKLFF.

The chain joins TRBV5-4 to TRBJ1-1, with D unclear. The V gene lost 1 base and the J gene lost 1 base, with 8 bases spanning the gap. Germline CDR1 and CDR2: SGHNT and YYREEE (reference sequence). The CDR3 runs to 14 residues. CDR3 loop: CASSLSGPNTEAFF. CDR3 nucleotides: TGTGCCAGCAGCTTGAGTGGTCCGAACACTGAAGCTTTCTTT.

This sequence joins TRBV6-1 and TRBJ2-7; perhaps D is TRBD1 or TRBD2 (5 bases each). The CDR3 extends over 12 amino acids. The germline V and J ends were trimmed by 10 bases and 6 bases, with 16 bases remaining between them. Looked up from germline, CDR1 is MNHNS and CDR2 is SASEGT. DNA for the CDR3: TGTGCCATCACGTGGGACCGTCTCGAGCAGTACTTC. This translates into CAITWDRLEQYF.